Shown below are 16 T cell receptor beta chains from a single sample sequenced in a study of tumor-infiltrating lymphocytes in primary liver carcinoma. It was from around 18-30 mg of unsorted bulk tissue that RNA and DNA were co-extracted. Constant-region priming of about 0.5 ug total RNA yielded TCR beta cDNA. Slightly modified ARM-PCR, run as three nested multiplex PCR rounds, produced the TCR beta libraries. Two initial PCR rounds of around 10 cycles each paired TRBV1-TRBV30 forward primers with a C-beta reverse primer. TCRdb re-analysed the multiplex PCR reads in MiXCR, keeping a single row per CDR3 protein. The top ten clones hold roughly 21% of a sample with about 84,000 distinct CDR3 sequences, approximately 70% of them seen once. What was sequenced was liver tumor tissue from sampling region 1. Subset described: tumor region T1, superior pole. The receptor source for this set is a man aged 35 to 55 with primary liver carcinoma and hepatitis B virus infection.

With regard to this clonotype: Since the CDR3 does not end with the conserved phenylalanine or tryptophan, this likely comes from a read error. The rearrangement links TRBV13 to TRBJ2-7; D gene uncertain. Germline lookup yields CDR1 PRHDT and CDR2 FYEKMQ (reference sequence). The CDR3 is 11 amino acids. The CDR3 reads CVSSLRSEQYS. CDR3 nucleotides: TGTGTCAGCAGCTTACGCAGTGAGCAGTACTCC.

Points on this clonotype: One junction end does not reproduce the germline sequence, and a read error may be involved. This chain connects TRBV20-1 to TRBJ2-1, with TRBD2 matching over 10 bases. The CDR3 contains 16 residues. Germline assignment: CDR1 DFQATT and CDR2 SNEGSKA (reference sequence). The CDR3 spells CSAISFTSGTYNEQFF. As DNA, the CDR3 is TGTAGTGCTATCTCCTTTACTAGCGGGACTTACAATGAGCAGTTCTTC.

For this clonotype: The conserved phenylalanine or tryptophan is not found at the CDR3 terminus, so this likely reflects a read error. The chain combines TRBV7-9 with TRBJ2-7; 7 nucleotides align to TRBD2. The CDR3 length is 14 residues. In germline, CDR1 is SEHNR, CDR2 FQNEAQ (reference sequence). This CDR3 is CAGSLGDYSYEQYL. DNA of the CDR3: TGTGCCGGCAGCTTAGGGGACTATTCCTACGAGCAGTACCTC.

Details on this clonotype: The junction does not match germline at one end; this may be a read error. The chain joins TRBV11-2 to TRBJ2-7; a weak D match, TRBD2 (5 bases). CDR1 and CDR2 (germline): SGHAT, FQNNGV. The CDR3 covers 17 residues. CDR3 residues: CASSLVLRGKGTYGQYF. For the CDR3, the DNA is TGTGCCAGCAGCTTAGTTCTTCGGGGAAAGGGAACCTACGGGCAGTACTTC.

Concerning this clonotype: Sequence at one end of the junction differs from germline and may be a read error. The chain combines TRBV5-1 with TRBJ2-2, with D possibly being TRBD2 (5 bases). Germline V gives CDR1 SGHRS, CDR2 YFSETQ. The CDR3 totals 16 residues. The CDR3 DNA sequence: TGCGCCAGCAGCTTCCGCATTAGCGAGAACACCGGGGAGTTGTTTTTT. Translating gives CASSFRISENTGELFF.

Note on this clonotype: Given the absence of the conserved phenylalanine or tryptophan at the CDR3 end, a read error is likely. The rearrangement links TRBV6-1 to TRBJ1-5; possibly TRBD1 for D (5 bases). CDR1 and CDR2 (germline): MNHNS, SASEGT. V was shortened by 3 bases and J by 8 bases, with 14 bases between the two germline ends. This CDR3 comprises 14 residues. CDR3 bases: TGTGCCAGCAGTGAGAGGCTGGGGGGAGAGCCCCAGCATTTG. It codes for CASSERLGGEPQHL.

There are many counts of this clonotype. The chain links TRBV12-3 or TRBV12-4 to TRBJ2-7; possibly TRBD1 for D (6 bases). The V end was cut by 5 bases, the J end by 3 bases, with 14 bases between. CDR3 length: 14 residues. The CDR3 reads CASSDNRDNYEQYF. As DNA, the CDR3 is TGTGCCAGCAGTGATAACCGGGACAACTACGAGCAGTACTTC.

Regarding this clonotype: Its ends do not fully match the called genes, so a read error is possible. The gene calls are TRBV11-2 and TRBJ2-1; D might be TRBD1 (6 bases). Looked up from germline, CDR1 is SGHAT and CDR2 is FQNNGV. The CDR3 extends over 15 amino acids. CDR3 amino acids: CATVLGDIRGHEQSF. The CDR3 nucleotides read TGTGCCACCGTACTAGGGGACATCCGGGGACATGAGCAGTCCTTC.

This clonotype was detected only once. Because it lacks the conserved phenylalanine or tryptophan at the end, this CDR3 is likely a read error. The chain carries TRBV4-1 and TRBJ2-3; D is perhaps TRBD1 (5 bases). This CDR3 is 17 amino acids long. Per germline, CDR1 MGHRA and CDR2 YSYEKL. The CDR3 loop is CARSQEYRRGGADTQYL. DNA for the CDR3: TGCGCCAGGAGCCAAGAATACAGGCGAGGTGGGGCAGATACGCAGTATCTT.

As regards this clonotype: This may stem from a read error, because a much larger clone lies one nucleotide away. The chain recombines TRBV7-9 with TRBJ1-3; D is unclear. Germline V gene sequence: CDR1 SEHNR, CDR2 FQNEAQ (reference sequence). Trimming shortened V by 3 bases and J by 2 bases, and 14 bases separated the two germline ends. The CDR3 totals 16 residues. In DNA form, the CDR3 reads TGTGCCAGCAGCTTTCTCCAGGAGGCAGCTGGAAACACCATATATTTT. As protein: CASSFLQEAAGNTIYF. Variable domain in full (rest from reference TRBV7-9 and TRBJ1-3): DTGVSQNPRHKITKRGQNVTFRCDPISEHNRLYWYRQTLGQGPEFLTYFQNEAQLEKSRLLSDRFSAERPKGSFSTLEIQRTEQGDSAMYLCASSFLQEAAGNTIYFGEGSWLTVV.

A word on this clonotype: This may arise from a read error, as a much more abundant clone is one base away. The V gene is TRBV5-1, the J gene TRBJ1-2; TRBD1 is a possible D gene (5 bases). The CDR3 consists of 13 residues. The germline gives CDR1 SGHRS, CDR2 YFSETQ. CDR3 in amino acids: CTSSLAGNYGYTF. The CDR3, as DNA: TGCACCAGCAGCTTGGCAGGGAACTATGGCTACACCTTC.

This clonotype was detected only once. This sequence joins TRBV7-3 and TRBJ2-3, with TRBD2 identical over 11 bases. The trim removed 6 bases at V and 7 bases at J, leaving 9 bases unmatched. CDR1 SGHTA and CDR2 FQGTGA come from the germline V gene. This CDR3 is 15 amino acids long. The CDR3 nucleotides read TGTGCCAGCAGTTCCTTAGCGGGAGGGCCACATACGCAGTATTTT. This codes for CASSSLAGGPHTQYF.

Remarks on this clonotype: No conserved phenylalanine or tryptophan ends this CDR3, so it is likely a read error. The limits of the CDR3 on the DNA are not certain, so only TCRdb's listed CDR3 is given. The chain recombines TRBV29-1 with TRBJ2-5; TRBD1, the table's D call, was not compared with the DNA. Looked up from germline, CDR1 is SQVTM and CDR2 is ANQGSEA. The CDR3 is made up of 13 amino acids, end residues included. CDR3 region: CSVDTGDGETQYL.

Remarks on this clonotype: Without the conserved terminal phenylalanine or tryptophan, this CDR3 likely stems from a read error. The CDR3: CASSELVISGSFRYEQFL. The CDR3 region has the DNA TGTGCCAGCAGTGAGTTGGTGATTAGCGGGAGTTTCAGGTATGAGCAGTTCTTA. This chain joins TRBV6-1 and TRBJ2-1; 9 positions match TRBD2. The CDR3 is 18 residues long. J was trimmed by 8 bases and V by 3 bases; bases with no gene match: 17. Germline lookup yields CDR1 MNHNS and CDR2 SASEGT.

This clonotype was recorded once. The rearrangement joins TRBV29-1 to TRBJ2-1; D assignment may be TRBD1 or TRBD2 (6 bases each). V shed 3 bases and J shed 2 bases, with 23 bases lying between them. The CDR3 extends over 18 amino acids. In germline, CDR1 is SQVTM, CDR2 ANQGSEA. CDR3 sequence (DNA): TGCAGCGTTGACGATATCCCGGGGGCTCTCCTACCCTACAATGAGCAGTTCTTC. Translated, it gives CSVDDIPGALLPYNEQFF.

This clonotype was observed a single time. The chain employs TRBV20-1 and TRBJ2-3; D gene unclear. The J call may be mistaken, given a closer DNA end match to TRBJ1-5. Germline V gene data show CDR1 as DFQATT and CDR2 as SNEGSKA (reference sequence). The CDR3 extends over 14 amino acids. The CDR3 reads CSATEREVEDTQHF. The CDR3 DNA reads TGCAGTGCTACTGAGCGGGAGGTTGAAGATACGCAGCATTTT.